This is a list of T cell receptor beta chains from one sample in a study of blood T cell repertoires in COVID-19. TCRdb's copy holds only in-frame clones and misses some; the assay was immunoSEQ multiplex PCR. In the table there are approximately 500,000 clones, roughly 91% of which are singletons. The sample taken for sequencing was peripheral blood. Source of these receptors: a woman between 50 and 59 years old with COVID-19, enrolled during active disease. Each CDR3 is given with its conserved first and last residue. D genes are given only for firm matches. Expanded clones are given a class, and other clones once, few, many or no size at all.

TRBV5-4	TRBD1	TRBJ2-7	-	CASSSGQGLYEQYF	TGTGCCAGCAGCTCCGGACAGGGGTTATACGAGCAGTACTTC
TRBV9	-	TRBJ2-5	-	CASSSGETQYF	TGTGCCAGCTCCTCGGGAGAGACCCAGTACTTC
TRBV12-3/TRBV12-4	-	TRBJ2-2	-	CASSLGGAGELFF	TGTGCCAGCAGTTTAGGGGGAGCCGGGGAGCTGTTTTTT
TRBV12-5	-	TRBJ2-1	-	CASGSEDWYSYNEQFF	TGTGCTAGTGGTTCCGAGGACTGGTACTCCTACAATGAGCAGTTCTTC
TRBV6-6	-	TRBJ2-3	-	CASVSSGTQYF	TGTGCCAGTGTTTCTAGTGGTACGCAGTATTTT
TRBV11-2	TRBD2	TRBJ2-2	-	CASSLGAGIQRGGELFF	TGTGCCAGCAGCTTAGGAGCGGGGATCCAGAGGGGCGGGGAGCTGTTTTTT
TRBV6-5	TRBD1	TRBJ1-2	-	CANRDSAYGYTF	TGTGCCAACCGGGACAGCGCCTATGGCTACACCTTC
TRBV24-1	TRBD2	TRBJ2-1	once	CATSDLSGGDYNEQFF	TGTGCCACCAGTGATCTTAGCGGGGGGGATTACAATGAGCAGTTCTTC
TRBV28	-	TRBJ1-2	-	CASSLPRGVANYGYTF	TGTGCCAGCAGTCTCCCCCGGGGGGTAGCTAACTATGGCTACACCTTC
TRBV10-2	TRBD1	TRBJ1-3	-	CASSGQGGGNTIYF	TGCGCCAGCAGCGGACAGGGGGGTGGAAACACCATATATTTT
TRBV3-1/TRBV3-2	-	TRBJ2-3	-	CATSGVSTDTQYF	TGTGCCACTTCGGGGGTTAGCACAGATACGCAGTATTTT
TRBV10-3	TRBD2	TRBJ2-1	-	CAISSGEPNEQFF	TGTGCCATCTCTAGCGGGGAACCTAATGAGCAGTTCTTC
TRBV30	-	TRBJ2-1	-	CAWARGDDEQFF	TGTGCCTGGGCCCGCGGGGACGATGAGCAGTTCTTC
TRBV2	-	TRBJ1-1	-	CASRAVSEAFF	TGTGCCAGCAGGGCGGTGTCTGAAGCTTTCTTT
TRBV2	-	TRBJ2-7	-	CASRRDTSYEQYF	TGTGCCAGCAGGAGAGACACGTCCTACGAGCAGTACTTC
TRBV3-1/TRBV3-2	-	TRBJ2-1	-	CASSPIQGLGEQFF	TGTGCCAGCAGCCCTATTCAGGGGTTAGGCGAGCAGTTCTTC
TRBV7-3	-	TRBJ2-3	-	CASSLSRTDTQYF	TGTGCCAGCAGCTTATCTCGCACAGATACGCAGTATTTT
TRBV10-1	-	TRBJ2-7	-	CASSEGVAYEQYF	TGCGCCAGCAGTGAAGGGGTTGCCTACGAGCAGTACTTC
TRBV5-5	-	TRBJ2-2	once	CASSLYRGPGAGELFF	TGTGCCAGCAGCTTGTACAGGGGCCCGGGGGCCGGGGAGCTGTTTTTT
TRBV28	TRBD1	TRBJ1-5	-	CASSPTGYGLYSNQPQHF	TGTGCCAGCAGTCCGACAGGGTATGGCCTATATAGCAATCAGCCCCAGCATTTT
TRBV5-6	-	TRBJ2-3	-	CASSLAASPADTQYF	TGTGCCAGCAGCTTGGCGGCTAGCCCGGCAGATACGCAGTATTTT
TRBV2	TRBD1	TRBJ2-7	-	CASQLDRVSYEQYF	TGTGCCAGCCAATTAGACAGGGTCTCCTACGAGCAGTACTTC
TRBV5-6	TRBD1	TRBJ1-2	-	CASRYGQGKIYGYTF	TGTGCCAGCAGATACGGACAGGGAAAGATCTATGGCTACACCTTC
TRBV11-2	TRBD1	TRBJ2-3	-	CASSFSGTDSLTQYF	TGTGCCAGCAGCTTTTCCGGGACAGATTCCCTAACGCAGTATTTT
TRBV7-2	TRBD2	TRBJ2-7	-	CASSWGLAGGEQYF	TGTGCCAGCAGCTGGGGACTAGCGGGGGGCGAGCAGTACTTC
TRBV5-1	TRBD2	TRBJ2-5	once	CASSPSGGQETQYF	TGCGCCAGCAGCCCTAGCGGGGGACAAGAGACCCAGTACTTC
TRBV19	-	TRBJ1-4	-	CASNGGHPPATNEKLFF	TGTGCCAGTAATGGGGGACACCCCCCAGCAACTAATGAAAAACTGTTTTTT
TRBV13	-	TRBJ1-1	once	CASSATGLRNTEAFF	TGTGCCAGCAGCGCCACTGGACTGCGGAACACTGAAGCTTTCTTT
TRBV19	TRBD1	TRBJ1-2	once	CASSTGQGAVDYGYTF	TGTGCCAGTAGCACGGGACAGGGGGCGGTAGATTATGGCTACACCTTC
TRBV5-4	TRBD1	TRBJ2-7	-	CASSFGQGAFSSYEQYF	TGTGCCAGCAGCTTTGGGCAGGGGGCATTTTCCTCCTACGAGCAGTACTTC
TRBV5-4	-	TRBJ1-2	-	CASSREMGDPGGYTF	TGTGCCAGCAGCCGTGAGATGGGCGATCCGGGAGGCTACACCTTC